Each of the 29 T cell receptor beta chains below was sequenced from the same sample in a study of T cells in Graves' hyperthyroidism and ophthalmopathy. From RNA transcripts, TCR beta CDR3 regions were amplified. HTBI primers were employed in a first-round RT-PCR of the TCR CDR3. Via MiXCR, TCRdb re-called the multiplex PCR reads, giving one row per CDR3 protein. The profile shows 250,000 to 300,000 distinct CDR3 sequences, about 14% of them singletons. The sample consisted of blood. These receptors all come from a woman aged 40 to 50 with Graves' hyperthyroidism that later progressed to Graves' ophthalmopathy.

As to this clonotype: One base away lies a much larger clone, so this may be a sequencing read error. The chain employs TRBV6-1 and TRBJ2-3; D gene uncertain. The CDR3 extends over 14 amino acids. The V and J ends lost 5 bases and 4 bases respectively, with 13 bases between them. Germline loops: CDR1 MNHNS, CDR2 SASEGT. This CDR3 reads CASSTPLTPDTQYF. CDR3 coding DNA: TGTGCCAGCAGTACCCCCCTAACGCCAGATACGCAGTATTTT.

This clonotype came up a few times. This rearrangement joins TRBV20-1 to TRBJ2-7; possibly TRBD2 for D (5 bases). Germline V gives CDR1 DFQATT, CDR2 SNEGSKA (reference sequence). With 6 bases removed from V and 3 bases from J, the gap between germline ends came to 12 bases. The CDR3 covers 12 residues. CDR3 region: CSATRDFYEQYF. The CDR3 DNA reads as TGCAGTGCCACTAGGGATTTCTACGAGCAGTACTTC.

This clonotype was seen many times. The chain has TRBV28 and TRBJ2-2, with D possibly being TRBD1 (6 bases). The V gene lost 0 bases and the J gene lost 5 bases, with 10 bases spanning the gap. The CDR3 has 15 residues. From germline, CDR1 is MDHEN and CDR2 SYDVKM. DNA for the CDR3: TGTGCCAGCAGTTTATGGAGGACAGCTACCGGGGAGCTGTTTTTT. It codes for CASSLWRTATGELFF.

The sample holds many counts of this clonotype. This chain links TRBV28 with TRBJ2-7, with D perhaps being TRBD1 or TRBD2 (7 bases each). Germline V gene lookup returns CDR1 MDHEN and CDR2 SYDVKM. V lost 7 bases and J 5 bases, leaving 27 bases between the germline ends. The CDR3 sequence is 17 residues long. The CDR3 is CASNYRGGGKFLHEQYF. The CDR3 nucleotides read TGTGCCAGCAATTACAGGGGAGGGGGGAAGTTTTTGCACGAGCAGTACTTC. The full variable domain, completed using reference TRBV28 and TRBJ2-7, is DVKVTQSSRYLVKRTGEKVFLECVQDMDHENMFWYRQDPGLGLRLIYFSYDVKMKEKGDIPEGYSVSREKKERFSLILESASTNQTSMYLCASNYRGGGKFLHEQYFGPGTRLTVT.

In its sample, this clonotype was seen a few times. This chain joins TRBV7-3 and TRBJ1-3, with D uncertain. Germline V gene lookup returns CDR1 SGHTA and CDR2 FQGTGA. This CDR3 comprises 15 residues. Trimming left V 4 bases short and J 0 bases short, with 10 bases between. The CDR3 bases are TGTGCCAGCAGCTCATCAGCAGGCTCTGGAAACACCATATATTTT. Residues: CASSSSAGSGNTIYF.

This clonotype was counted only a few times. In DNA form, the CDR3 reads TGTGCCAGCAGTTTCTCTAGCGGGAGTCGGGAGACCCAGTACTTC. Protein: CASSFSSGSRETQYF. The rearrangement uses TRBV27 and TRBJ2-5; 10 bases are shared with TRBD2. Germline V gives CDR1 MNHEY, CDR2 SMNVEV (reference sequence). V shed 3 bases and J 5 bases; nucleotides not matched to a gene: 6. The CDR3 runs 15 residues.

There are many counts of this clonotype. V usage is TRBV6-5 and J usage is TRBJ1-1; D gene uncertain. The CDR3 loop spans 14 amino acids. Trimming removed 0 bases from V and 5 bases from J, with 10 bases in between. The germline gives CDR1 MNHEY, CDR2 SVGAGI. DNA for the CDR3: TGTGCCAGCAGTTACTCGAGGGTGGGAACTGAAGCTTTCTTT. Translated, it gives CASSYSRVGTEAFF.

This clonotype turned up a few times. This chain connects TRBV4-1 to TRBJ2-3; a possible D gene is TRBD1 (6 bases). In germline, CDR1 is MGHRA, CDR2 YSYEKL. This CDR3 spans 15 amino acids. The V end lost 6 bases, the J end lost 3 bases, and 16 bases lay between the germline ends. As DNA, the CDR3 is TGCGCCAGCAGGGAAGATCGGACAGCGACAGATACGCAGTATTTT. Its protein is CASREDRTATDTQYF.

Points on this clonotype: This may arise from a read error, as a much more abundant clone is one base away. In this CDR3 the conserved last residue, phenylalanine or tryptophan, is missing, so a read error is likely. This chain connects TRBV9 to TRBJ1-3; weak D call: TRBD1 (5 bases). V was shortened by 3 bases and J by 0 bases, with 22 bases between the two germline ends. This CDR3 is built from 19 residues. Germline CDR1 reads SGDLS; CDR2 reads YYNGEE. The CDR3 loop is CASSESTGLNGGSGNTIYL. The CDR3 DNA reads TGTGCCAGCAGCGAATCTACGGGACTCAACGGGGGCTCTGGAAACACCATATATCTT.

V is TRBV20-1 and J is TRBJ2-3; D may correspond to TRBD1 or TRBD2 (7 bases each). CDR1 and CDR2 (germline): DFQATT, SNEGSKA (reference sequence). This CDR3 is 13 amino acids long. In DNA form, the CDR3 reads TGCAGCCAGGGGGGGCAGGGCACAGATACGCAGTATTTT. This codes for CSQGGQGTDTQYF.

This clonotype was seen many times. This chain uses TRBV3-1 with TRBJ2-5; 9 bases are a match to TRBD1. The V and J ends lost 4 bases and 3 bases, in that order; junction bases with no gene match: 0. This CDR3 is built from 13 residues. Germline loops: CDR1 LGHDT, CDR2 YNNKEL (reference sequence). CDR3 nucleotides: TGTGCCAGCAGCCGGGACAGGGAAGAGACCCAGTACTTC. Its translation is CASSRDREETQYF.

This clonotype was detected many times. J is TRBJ1-6 and V is TRBV10-2; D might be TRBD1 (6 bases). The CDR3 extends over 15 amino acids. The V end lost 1 base, the J end lost 7 bases, and 11 bases lay between the germline ends. Germline assignment: CDR1 WSHSY and CDR2 SAAADI. The CDR3 coding sequence is TGCGCCAGCAGTGAGTTGGGGGCGTCCAATTCACCCCTCCACTTT. This translates into CASSELGASNSPLHF.

This clonotype was recorded at least ten times. The V call is TRBV4-1, the J call TRBJ2-7; D could derive from TRBD1 or TRBD2 (5 bases each). Trimming removed 1 base at V and 6 bases at J, with 19 bases between. The germline V gene encodes CDR1 MGHRA and CDR2 YSYEKL. The CDR3 loop spans 16 amino acids. CDR3 nucleotide sequence: TGCGCCAGCAGCCAAGTTCGGGGCCAGAAATTAGGCGAGCAGTACTTC. Its protein is CASSQVRGQKLGEQYF.

This chain uses TRBV28 with TRBJ1-5; possible D gene TRBD1, 6 bases. The CDR3 is made up of 15 amino acids. The germline V gene has CDR1 MDHEN and CDR2 SYDVKM. The ends were cut back, 5 bases at V and 5 bases at J, with 16 bases in the middle. CDR3 region: CASSVPTGADQPQHF. CDR3 sequence (DNA): TGTGCCAGCAGTGTACCGACAGGAGCGGATCAGCCCCAGCATTTT.

This clonotype was recorded many times. V is TRBV19 and J is TRBJ2-1, with 9 bases that match TRBD2. Germline V gene data show CDR1 as LNHDA and CDR2 as SQIVND (reference sequence). V gave up 4 bases and J gave up 0 bases; unmatched junction bases: 4. The CDR3 contains 16 residues. The CDR3 loop reads CASSTNSGSSYNEQFF. The DNA of the CDR3 is TGTGCCAGTAGTACTAATAGCGGGAGCTCCTACAATGAGCAGTTCTTC.

In its sample, this clonotype was seen many times. This sequence joins TRBV20-1 and TRBJ2-3; possible D gene TRBD2, 6 bases. Trimming cost V 2 bases and J 1 base, with 13 bases left between them. Looked up from germline, CDR1 is DFQATT and CDR2 is SNEGSKA (reference sequence). The CDR3 extends over 15 amino acids. CDR3 DNA sequence: TGCAGTGCTAGATATGCGGCTAGCGGCACAGATACGCAGTATTTT. This gives the protein CSARYAASGTDTQYF.

This clonotype was observed at least ten times. This chain links TRBV5-1 with TRBJ2-1, with TRBD1 matching 9 bases. Germline CDR1 SGHRS, CDR2 YFSETQ. The J segment lost 4 bases and the V segment lost 5 bases, leaving 4 bases of the junction unmatched. The CDR3 totals 14 residues. The CDR3 sequence: CASRGQGVYNEQFF. The CDR3 DNA reads as TGCGCCAGCAGGGGACAGGGTGTTTACAATGAGCAGTTCTTC.

This clonotype was observed at least ten times. The J gene is TRBJ1-6, the V gene TRBV6-5; 7 bases map to TRBD1. The CDR3 is 15 residues long. CDR1 and CDR2 (germline): MNHEY, SVGAGI. V shed 3 bases and J 7 bases; nucleotides not matched to a gene: 6. The CDR3 region is CASSYEGQTNSPLHF. Written as DNA, the CDR3 is TGTGCCAGCAGTTATGAGGGACAGACGAATTCACCCCTCCACTTT.

As to this clonotype: A clone one base away is much larger, so this may be a read error. The V and J genes are TRBV30 and TRBJ2-5, with D possibly matching TRBD2 (6 bases). Germline CDR1 is GTSNPN and CDR2 is SVGIG (reference sequence). CDR3 length equals 14 residues. The CDR3 sequence is CASTGPNTRETQHF. CDR3 DNA sequence: TGTGCCTCCACGGGCCCAAATACACGGGAGACCCAGCACTTC.

At least ten counts were recorded for this clonotype. This chain links TRBV28 with TRBJ2-2, with D tentatively TRBD1 (5 bases). V lost 2 bases, J lost 3 bases, and 10 bases lay in between. The CDR3 runs 15 residues. Per the germline V gene, CDR1 is MDHEN and CDR2 is SYDVKM. This CDR3 is CASSLPDTYTGELFF. CDR3 coding DNA: TGTGCCAGCAGTTTACCGGACACATACACCGGGGAGCTGTTTTTT.

This clonotype has more than one count but fewer than ten. This chain connects TRBV7-3 to TRBJ2-7, with a possible D match to TRBD2 (5 bases). V was clipped by 5 bases and J by 5 bases, with 16 bases between them. The length of the CDR3 is 14 residues. Germline lookup yields CDR1 SGHTA and CDR2 FQGTGA. The DNA for the CDR3 is TGTGCCAGCAGCCCCTATCCGGGGTCCCACGAGCAGTACTTC. Amino acid sequence: CASSPYPGSHEQYF.

There are many counts of this clonotype. V usage is TRBV30 and J usage is TRBJ2-7; possibly TRBD1 for D (6 bases). The CDR3 totals 11 residues. The germline CDR1 and CDR2 sequences are GTSNPN and SVGIG (reference sequence). V was cut by 6 bases and J by 4 bases, with 10 bases left in between. DNA of the CDR3: TGTGCCTGTAAACAGGGATACGAGCAGTACTTC. Protein sequence: CACKQGYEQYF.

This clonotype has ten or more counts. This chain uses TRBV5-1 with TRBJ2-7; D remains unclear. The CDR3 length is 12 residues. Germline V gene data show CDR1 as SGHRS and CDR2 as YFSETQ. V shed 0 bases and J shed 5 bases, with 6 bases lying between them. CDR3 in DNA: TGCGCCAGCAGCTTGGAGCTGGACGAGCAGTACTTC. Amino acids: CASSLELDEQYF.

This clonotype has ten or more counts. This chain links TRBV2 with TRBJ2-3, with a possible D match to TRBD1 (5 bases). The germline V gene has CDR1 SNHLY and CDR2 FYNNEI. V dropped 6 bases and J dropped 4 bases, with 14 bases sitting between them. CDR3 length equals 14 residues. CDR3 DNA: TGTGCCAGCAGAGGTATCAGGGCCCCAGATACGCAGTATTTT. Protein sequence: CASRGIRAPDTQYF.

This clonotype came up many times. V is TRBV28 and J is TRBJ2-2, with D possibly TRBD1 on 5 matching bases. The germline CDR1 and CDR2 sequences are MDHEN and SYDVKM. V lost 1 base and J lost 0, with 12 bases in between. This CDR3 is 17 amino acids long. CDR3 protein: CASSLYQGVPNTGELFF. DNA of the CDR3: TGTGCCAGCAGTTTATATCAGGGCGTCCCGAACACCGGGGAGCTGTTTTTT.

Ten or more counts support this clonotype. The CDR3 region is CASFTPQGQGTDTQYF. The CDR3 nucleotides read TGTGCCAGTTTTACTCCGCAGGGTCAGGGCACAGATACGCAGTATTTT. The gene calls are TRBV27 and TRBJ2-3; D might be TRBD1 (5 bases). In germline, CDR1 is MNHEY, CDR2 SMNVEV (reference sequence). Deletions cut 9 bases from V and 1 base from J, with 20 bases between. This CDR3 comprises 16 residues.

This clonotype was recorded once. This chain uses TRBV11-2 with TRBJ1-4; 8 nucleotides align to TRBD1. The V segment lost 4 bases and the J segment 5 bases; nucleotides outside the gene matches: 9. Germline CDR1 and CDR2: SGHAT and FQNNGV. The length of the CDR3 is 16 residues. CDR3 sequence (DNA): TGTGCCAGCAGCTCGACACGACAGGGGAGGAATGAAAAACTGTTTTTT. Protein sequence: CASSSTRQGRNEKLFF.

This clonotype was seen repeatedly, ten times or more. The DNA of the CDR3 is TGCGCCAGCAGCTTGATCACGGGACTAGCGGCTTTCTCCTACAATGAGCAGTTCTTC. Protein: CASSLITGLAAFSYNEQFF. J is TRBJ2-1 and V is TRBV5-1; 11 bases agree with TRBD2. The CDR3 extends over 19 amino acids. Trimming cost V 1 base and J 0 bases; bases outside gene matches: 9. From germline, CDR1 is SGHRS and CDR2 YFSETQ.

This clonotype came up many times. The CDR3 region has the DNA TGTGCCAGCAGCCCCAGACTAGCGATGCTAGCCAAAAACATTCAGTACTTC. Protein sequence: CASSPRLAMLAKNIQYF. The chain combines TRBV3-1 with TRBJ2-4, with 8 nucleotides matching TRBD2. The CDR3 runs 17 residues. The V gene's germline CDR1 is LGHDT and CDR2 YNNKEL (reference sequence). With 4 bases clipped from V and 0 bases from J, the junction kept 8 bases outside the gene matches.